The present entry profiles one T cell receptor (beta chain) with its context. Its target is not known. The sample is drawn from a study of shared clonotypes between healthy human individuals. Overall study results and limits: It was anticipated that sequencing depth would influence how many clonotypes donors shared.

Every subset's genomic DNA went evenly onto several immunoSEQ plates. Ten immunoSEQ deep assay plates were used to sequence the DNA of unsorted PBMCs. TCRdb's table, derived via immunoSEQ multiplex PCR, lists solely in-frame clones and lacks some. In the table there are about 450,000 clones, around 79% of which are singletons. The sequenced sample consisted of PBMCs. This TCR was sampled from a woman in her thirties or forties in good health. Some clones in this sample may be carry-over from other donors' samples.

CDR3 region: CASSPGLPLVAELFF. CDR3 in DNA: TGTGCCAGCAGTCCCGGACTACCCCTCGTAGCGGAGCTGTTTTTT. The chain joins TRBV11-2 to TRBJ2-2, with a tentative D call TRBD2 (6 bases). The ends were cut back, 6 bases at V and 10 bases at J, with 21 bases in the middle. Per germline, CDR1 SGHAT and CDR2 FQNNGV. The CDR3 has 15 amino acids.